Shown below are 28 T cell receptor beta chains from a single sample sequenced in a study of identical twins. Using its own MiXCR run on the 5' RACE reads, TCRdb lists one record per CDR3 protein. The sample has roughly 280,000 distinct CDR3 sequences, 8.5% to 9.5% seen once; the top ten hold under 7.5%. These data were likewise used in another study, on yellow fever vaccine responses in identical twins.

The sequenced sample consisted of CD8+ T cells sorted from blood. All receptors come from a woman under 30 in good health.

This clonotype was counted only a few times. The chain combines TRBV2 with TRBJ2-3, with D possibly called TRBD1 or TRBD2 (5 bases each). In germline, CDR1 is SNHLY, CDR2 FYNNEI. With 6 bases removed from V and 3 bases from J, the gap between germline ends came to 16 bases. The CDR3 runs to 15 residues. CDR3 DNA sequence: TGTGCCAGCAGCGGGGACGGACCGGCGACAGATACGCAGTATTTT. It yields the protein CASSGDGPATDTQYF. Full variable domain (remainder filled in from reference TRBV2 and TRBJ2-3): EPEVTQTPSHQVTQMGQEVILRCVPISNHLYFYWYRQILGQKVEFLVSFYNNEISEKSEIFDDQFSVERPDGSNFTLKIRSTKLEDSAMYFCASSGDGPATDTQYFGPGTRLTVL.

This clonotype was counted at least ten times. J is TRBJ2-1 and V is TRBV28, with a possible D match to TRBD2 (6 bases). This CDR3 spans 14 amino acids. The V gene's germline CDR1 is MDHEN and CDR2 SYDVKM. Trimming stripped 1 base from V and 4 bases from J, with 8 bases between. CDR3 nucleotides: TGTGCCAGCAGTTTATACGGGGGATACAATGAGCAGTTCTTC. Translated: CASSLYGGYNEQFF. The full variable domain, in which reference TRBV28 and TRBJ2-1 provide the parts outside the CDR3, is DVKVTQSSRYLVKRTGEKVFLECVQDMDHENMFWYRQDPGLGLRLIYFSYDVKMKEKGDIPEGYSVSREKKERFSLILESASTNQTSMYLCASSLYGGYNEQFFGPGTRLTVL.

This clonotype appeared many times. The chain links TRBV28 to TRBJ2-1; 7 bases are shared with TRBD1. The CDR3 runs to 15 residues. The germline V gene has CDR1 MDHEN and CDR2 SYDVKM. Germline trimming cut 6 bases from V and 3 bases from J; bases unmatched to any gene: 8. CDR3 nucleotides: TGTGCCAGCAGCCGAACGGACAGGAACTACAATGAGCAGTTCTTC. It yields the protein CASSRTDRNYNEQFF.

Many counts were recorded for this clonotype. This chain connects TRBV10-3 to TRBJ1-6, with D perhaps TRBD1 (5 bases). The CDR3 consists of 15 residues. The V and J ends lost 1 base and 8 bases respectively, with 12 bases between them. Looked up from germline, CDR1 is ENHRY and CDR2 is SYGVKD. The CDR3 nucleotides read TGTGCCATCAGTGAGTACCAGGGCATGGATTCACCCCTCCACTTT. Protein product: CAISEYQGMDSPLHF.

As regards this clonotype: This may come from a read error, since a much larger clone is one base off. The chain couples TRBV12-3 or TRBV12-4 to TRBJ2-2, with 10 positions matching TRBD2. The CDR3 runs 17 residues. CDR3 sequence reads: CASSLLAGVQNTGELVF. In nucleotides, the CDR3 is TGTGCCAGCAGTTTACTAGCGGGGGTGCAAAACACCGGGGAGCTGGTTTTT.

This clonotype was seen just once. The chain employs TRBV2 and TRBJ1-3; no definite D call. V gave up 7 bases and J gave up 0 bases, with 4 bases separating them. The germline V gene encodes CDR1 SNHLY and CDR2 FYNNEI. The CDR3 runs 12 residues. The CDR3 DNA follows: TGTGCCAGCACTGGCTCTGGAAACACCATATATTTT. Residues: CASTGSGNTIYF.

The chain has TRBV29-1 and TRBJ2-5; tentative D call: TRBD2 (6 bases). CDR1 and CDR2 from the germline V gene are SQVTM and ANQGSEA. V lost 2 bases to trimming and J lost 0 bases, with 13 bases between them. The CDR3 runs 15 residues. CDR3 DNA: TGCAGCGTTGAATTCGCGGGGTCATACCAAGAGACCCAGTACTTC. It encodes CSVEFAGSYQETQYF.

V gene TRBV12-5 combines with J gene TRBJ2-5; 10 nucleotides match TRBD1. The germline V gene has CDR1 LGHNT and CDR2 FRNRAP. The CDR3 covers 13 residues. Losses at the gene ends were 5 bases for V and 5 bases for J; bases not matched to a gene: 2. This CDR3 reads CASGLGQGETQYF. CDR3 nucleotides: TGTGCTAGTGGTCTGGGACAGGGGGAGACCCAGTACTTC.

CDR3 bases: TGCAGTGCTAGAGTACTAGCGGAGCGAACGGCGAACACCGGGGAGCTGTTTTTT. It translates to CSARVLAERTANTGELFF. The chain links TRBV20-1 to TRBJ2-2; 8 bases agree with TRBD2. The CDR3 length is 18 residues. Germline V CDR1 and CDR2: DFQATT, SNEGSKA (reference sequence). Trimming at V came to 1 base and at J to 0 bases, leaving 10 bases not matched to a gene.

V is TRBV24-1 and J is TRBJ2-1; D is unresolved. V was cut by 4 bases and J by 4 bases, with 10 bases left in between. CDR3 size: 14 residues. Per the germline V gene, CDR1 is KGHDR and CDR2 is SFDVKD. The CDR3 here is CATSEAGVYNEQFF. CDR3 DNA: TGTGCCACCAGTGAGGCAGGAGTTTACAATGAGCAGTTCTTC.

This clonotype was seen only a few times. The chain uses TRBV11-2 and TRBJ2-7; D not certain. Germline assignment: CDR1 SGHAT and CDR2 FQNNGV. There are 16 residues in the CDR3. V was pared by 1 base and J by 0 bases, with 13 bases between. CDR3 DNA: TGTGCCAGCAGCTTAGGCAGGCTTCCTAGCTCCTACGAGCAGTACTTC. Residues: CASSLGRLPSSYEQYF.

This clonotype came up many times. The chain carries TRBV18 and TRBJ1-1, with D hard to call. The V and J ends lost 3 bases and 1 base respectively, with 9 bases between them. Germline V gene lookup returns CDR1 KGHSH and CDR2 LQKENI. The length of the CDR3 is 14 residues. The CDR3 bases are TGTGCCAGCTCACCTACGGACGGGAACACTGAAGCTTTCTTT. Protein product: CASSPTDGNTEAFF.

This clonotype has at least ten counts. The chain combines TRBV15 with TRBJ2-2; tentative D call: TRBD1 (6 bases). V shed 1 base and J shed 7 bases, with 10 bases lying between them. The CDR3 loop spans 14 amino acids. Germline lookup yields CDR1 LNHNV and CDR2 YYDKDF (reference sequence). The CDR3 sequence: CATSRGTENGELFF. Here the CDR3 DNA reads TGTGCCACCAGCAGAGGGACAGAGAACGGGGAGCTGTTTTTT.

The sample holds many counts of this clonotype. Here the CDR3 DNA reads TGTGCCAGCAGTTTGTCCTACTCTGGGAGCAATCAGCCCCAGCATTTT. Encoded protein: CASSLSYSGSNQPQHF. This rearrangement joins TRBV12-3 or TRBV12-4 to TRBJ1-5; D gene uncertain. This CDR3 is 16 amino acids long. V dropped 3 bases and J dropped 1 base, with 13 bases sitting between them.

There are a few counts of this clonotype. The gene calls are TRBV5-1 and TRBJ2-1, with D unresolved. Looked up from germline, CDR1 is SGHRS and CDR2 is YFSETQ. V lost 0 bases, J lost 0 bases, and 10 bases lay in between. The CDR3 is 16 residues long. CDR3 nucleotide sequence: TGCGCCAGCAGCTTGGCCGATCCCAACTCCTACAATGAGCAGTTCTTC. Translated, it gives CASSLADPNSYNEQFF.

This clonotype was picked up many times. The chain has TRBV4-1 and TRBJ2-2; 12 nucleotides align to TRBD2. The V and J ends lost 9 bases and 2 bases, in that order; junction bases with no gene match: 4. The germline V gene encodes CDR1 MGHRA and CDR2 YSYEKL. This CDR3 region has 15 residues. CDR3 sequence: CASTTSGGNTGELFF. The CDR3 DNA sequence: TGCGCCAGTACGACTAGCGGGGGAAACACCGGGGAGCTGTTTTTT.

In this sample, this clonotype turned up many times. This chain links TRBV27 with TRBJ2-3; D perhaps matches TRBD2 (5 bases). The germline CDR1 and CDR2 sequences are MNHEY and SMNVEV (reference sequence). The CDR3 extends over 14 amino acids. The V gene lost 6 bases and the J gene lost 1 base, with 11 bases spanning the gap. The CDR3 DNA reads TGTGCCAGCAGCTTCGAGAGGGGCACAGATACGCAGTATTTT. Amino acid sequence: CASSFERGTDTQYF.

This clonotype occurred once. J is TRBJ2-7 and V is TRBV4-2, with TRBD2 matching over 7 bases. This CDR3 has 16 amino acids. V lost 4 bases and J lost 1; bases outside the gene matches: 10. Germline lookup yields CDR1 LGHNA and CDR2 YNFKEQ. Here the CDR3 reads CASSPPTSPGSYEQYF. CDR3 nucleotides: TGTGCCAGCAGCCCACCGACTAGCCCGGGATCCTACGAGCAGTACTTC.

The sample holds many counts of this clonotype. The chain combines TRBV20-1 with TRBJ2-7; D unclear. The germline gives CDR1 DFQATT, CDR2 SNEGSKA (reference sequence). V lost 2 bases, J lost 2 bases, and 16 bases lay in between. This CDR3 comprises 15 residues. CDR3 sequence (DNA): TGCAGTGCTAGACTCCCGGGCCCCGGACCCTACGAGCAGTACTTC. Protein: CSARLPGPGPYEQYF.

The chain joins TRBV27 to TRBJ1-6; 10 bases map to TRBD1. The germline CDR1 and CDR2 sequences are MNHEY and SMNVEV (reference sequence). CDR3 size: 17 residues. J lost 8 bases, V lost 5 bases, and 12 bases had no gene match. For the CDR3, the DNA is TGTGCCAGCAGTGCGGCAGCCCCGGGACAGGGGTATTCACCCCTCCACTTT. It translates to CASSAAAPGQGYSPLHF.

The chain links TRBV12-3 or TRBV12-4 to TRBJ2-5; no clear D. The V and J ends lost 6 bases and 5 bases respectively, with 16 bases between them. The CDR3 length is 14 residues. CDR3 sequence (DNA): TGTGCCAGCAGCCAGAAGTATGGTATGGAGACCCAGTACTTC. Its protein product is CASSQKYGMETQYF.

This clonotype occurred a few times. V gene TRBV6-2 or TRBV6-3 combines with J gene TRBJ2-2; D is unresolved. Trimming removed 1 base at V and 10 bases at J, with 13 bases between. This CDR3 contains 14 residues. CDR1 is MNHEY, CDR2 SVGEGT, per germline. CDR3 coding DNA: TGTGCCAGCAGTTACTGGGCTACCAAACCGGAGCTGTTTTTT. As protein: CASSYWATKPELFF.

There are a few counts of this clonotype. This chain uses TRBV30 with TRBJ2-7; D might be TRBD1 (6 bases). Per germline, CDR1 GTSNPN and CDR2 SVGIG (reference sequence). The CDR3 totals 12 residues. The V end was cut by 4 bases, the J end by 3 bases, with 10 bases between. Written as DNA, the CDR3 is TGTGCCTGGAACTTAGGGGGCTACGAGCAGTACTTC. Its translation is CAWNLGGYEQYF. The whole variable domain, remainder taken from reference TRBV30 and TRBJ2-7, is SQTIHQWPATLVQPVGSPLSLECTVEGTSNPNLYWYRQAAGRGLQLLFYSVGIGQISSEVPQNLSASRPQDRQFILSSKKLLLSDSGFYLCAWNLGGYEQYFGPGTRLTVT.

This clonotype was seen repeatedly, ten times or more. J is TRBJ2-1 and V is TRBV29-1, with 8 bases matching TRBD1. Per the germline V gene, CDR1 is SQVTM and CDR2 is ANQGSEA. The CDR3 has 15 residues. V gave up 0 bases and J gave up 6 bases; unmatched junction bases: 7. In nucleotides, the CDR3 is TGCAGCGTTGAAGAATGGGGACAGGCACTCAATGAGCAGTTCTTC. Translation: CSVEEWGQALNEQFF.

This clonotype was seen a few times. This chain uses TRBV4-1 with TRBJ2-2; 9 bases match TRBD2. Germline trimming cut 0 bases from V and 6 bases from J; bases unmatched to any gene: 8. CDR1 and CDR2 from the germline V gene are MGHRA and YSYEKL. The CDR3 length is 17 residues. The CDR3 spells CASSQDNPGLAPGELFF. In nucleotides, the CDR3 is TGCGCCAGCAGCCAAGATAACCCCGGACTAGCGCCCGGGGAGCTGTTTTTT.

This clonotype has more than one count but fewer than ten. The rearrangement joins TRBV20-1 to TRBJ2-3; TRBD2 matches at 12 bases. Germline-derived CDR1 and CDR2 are DFQATT and SNEGSKA (reference sequence). With V trimmed by 0 bases and J by 6 bases, 4 bases remained unmatched. The CDR3 extends over 15 amino acids. CDR3 protein: CSARDRLAGGDTQYF. DNA of the CDR3: TGCAGTGCTAGAGATCGGCTAGCGGGGGGGGATACGCAGTATTTT.

This clonotype showed up many times. This chain links TRBV20-1 with TRBJ1-2; 8 bases agree with TRBD1. J gave up 3 bases and V 0 bases, and 0 bases lay outside the gene matches. Germline lookup yields CDR1 DFQATT and CDR2 SNEGSKA (reference sequence). The CDR3 loop spans 13 amino acids. CDR3: CSAREDRDYGYTF. CDR3 sequence (DNA): TGCAGTGCTAGAGAGGACAGGGACTATGGCTACACCTTC.

The table lists this clonotype with many counts. The V and J genes are TRBV25-1 and TRBJ2-1, with 9 bases lining up with TRBD2. Germline loops: CDR1 MGHDK, CDR2 SYGVNS. The CDR3 has 15 amino acids. V shed 7 bases, J shed 0 bases, and the junction held 4 bases outside the gene matches. The CDR3: CASTLAGGSYNEQFF. In DNA form, the CDR3 reads TGTGCCAGCACACTAGCGGGCGGCTCCTACAATGAGCAGTTCTTC.